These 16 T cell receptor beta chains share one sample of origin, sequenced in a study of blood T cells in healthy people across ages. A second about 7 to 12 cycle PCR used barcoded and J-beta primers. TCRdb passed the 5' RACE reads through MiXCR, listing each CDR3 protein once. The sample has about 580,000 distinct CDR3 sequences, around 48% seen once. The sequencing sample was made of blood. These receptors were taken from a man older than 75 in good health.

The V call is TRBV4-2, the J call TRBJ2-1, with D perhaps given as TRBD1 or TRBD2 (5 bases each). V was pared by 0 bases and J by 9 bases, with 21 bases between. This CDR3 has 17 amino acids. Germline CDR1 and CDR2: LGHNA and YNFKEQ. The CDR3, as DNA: TGTGCCAGCAGCCAAGATTTGAGGTTCACAGCTGGGGGTGAGCAGTTCTTC. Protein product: CASSQDLRFTAGGEQFF.

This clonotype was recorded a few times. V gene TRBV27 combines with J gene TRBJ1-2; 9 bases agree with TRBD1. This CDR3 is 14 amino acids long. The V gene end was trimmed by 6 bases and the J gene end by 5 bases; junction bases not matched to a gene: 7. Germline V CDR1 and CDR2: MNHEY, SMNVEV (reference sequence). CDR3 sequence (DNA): TGTGCCAGCAGCCAGGCCGGGACAGGGTATGGCTACACCTTC. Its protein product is CASSQAGTGYGYTF.

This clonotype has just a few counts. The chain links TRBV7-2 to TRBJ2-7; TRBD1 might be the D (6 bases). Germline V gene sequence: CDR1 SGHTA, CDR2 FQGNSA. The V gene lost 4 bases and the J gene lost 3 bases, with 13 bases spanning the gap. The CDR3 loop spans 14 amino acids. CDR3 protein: CASSSRTEIYEQYF. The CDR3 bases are TGTGCCAGCAGCTCGCGGACAGAGATCTACGAGCAGTACTTC.

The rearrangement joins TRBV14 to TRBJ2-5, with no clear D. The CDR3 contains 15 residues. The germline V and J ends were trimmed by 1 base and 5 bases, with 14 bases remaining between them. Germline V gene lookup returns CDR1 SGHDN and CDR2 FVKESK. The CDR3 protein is CASSQGLHMGETQYF. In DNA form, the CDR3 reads TGTGCCAGCAGCCAAGGACTCCACATGGGGGAGACCCAGTACTTC. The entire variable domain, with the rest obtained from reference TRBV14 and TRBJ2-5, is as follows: EAGVTQFPSHSVIEKGQTVTLRCDPISGHDNLYWYRRVMGKEIKFLLHFVKESKQDESGMPNNRFLAERTGGTYSTLKVQPAELEDSGVYFCASSQGLHMGETQYFGPGTRLLVL.

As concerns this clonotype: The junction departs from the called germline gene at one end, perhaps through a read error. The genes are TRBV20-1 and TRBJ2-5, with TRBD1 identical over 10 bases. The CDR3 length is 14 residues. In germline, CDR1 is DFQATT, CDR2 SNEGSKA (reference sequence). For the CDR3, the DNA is TGCAGTGCTAGAGAGACAGGGGGCAGAGAGGCCCAGTACTTC. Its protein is CSARETGGREAQYF.

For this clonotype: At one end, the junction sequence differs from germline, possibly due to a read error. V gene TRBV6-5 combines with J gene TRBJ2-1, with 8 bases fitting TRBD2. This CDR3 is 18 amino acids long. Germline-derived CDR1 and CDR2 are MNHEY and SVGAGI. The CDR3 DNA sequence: TGTGCCTGCAGTTACTCGGGTAGCGGGATGAGCTCCTACAATGAGCAGTTCTTC. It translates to CACSYSGSGMSSYNEQFF.

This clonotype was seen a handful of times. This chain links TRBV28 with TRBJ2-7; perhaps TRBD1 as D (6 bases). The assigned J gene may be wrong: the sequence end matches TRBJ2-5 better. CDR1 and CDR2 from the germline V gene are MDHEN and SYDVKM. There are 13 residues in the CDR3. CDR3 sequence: CASLPVQGQTQYF. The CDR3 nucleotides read TGTGCCAGCCTTCCTGTACAGGGACAGACCCAGTACTTC.

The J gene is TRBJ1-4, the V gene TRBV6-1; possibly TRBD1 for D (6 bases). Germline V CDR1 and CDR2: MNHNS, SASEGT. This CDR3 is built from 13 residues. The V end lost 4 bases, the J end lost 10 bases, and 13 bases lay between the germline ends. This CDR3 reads CASSGGRGGKLFF. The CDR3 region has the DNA TGTGCCAGCAGTGGGGGGCGCGGGGGAAAACTGTTTTTT.

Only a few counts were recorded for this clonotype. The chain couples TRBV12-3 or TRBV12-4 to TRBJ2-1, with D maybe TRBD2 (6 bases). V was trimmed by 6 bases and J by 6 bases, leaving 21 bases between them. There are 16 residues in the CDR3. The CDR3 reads CASRLTGLSASNEQFF. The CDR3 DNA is TGTGCCAGCAGGCTAACGGGACTCTCGGCCTCCAATGAGCAGTTCTTC.

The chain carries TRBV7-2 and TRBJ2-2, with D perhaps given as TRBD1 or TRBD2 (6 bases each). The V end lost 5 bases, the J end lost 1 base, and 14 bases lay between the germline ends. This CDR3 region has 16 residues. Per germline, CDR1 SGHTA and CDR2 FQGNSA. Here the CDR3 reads CASSPGGGQNTGELFF. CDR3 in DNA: TGTGCCAGCAGCCCCGGGGGCGGACAGAACACCGGGGAGCTGTTTTTT.

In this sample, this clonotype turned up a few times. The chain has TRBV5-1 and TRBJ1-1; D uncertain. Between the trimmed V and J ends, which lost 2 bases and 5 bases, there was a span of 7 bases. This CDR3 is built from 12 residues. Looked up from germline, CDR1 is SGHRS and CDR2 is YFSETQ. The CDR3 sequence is CASSFGRTEAFF. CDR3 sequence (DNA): TGCGCCAGCAGCTTTGGGAGAACTGAAGCTTTCTTT.

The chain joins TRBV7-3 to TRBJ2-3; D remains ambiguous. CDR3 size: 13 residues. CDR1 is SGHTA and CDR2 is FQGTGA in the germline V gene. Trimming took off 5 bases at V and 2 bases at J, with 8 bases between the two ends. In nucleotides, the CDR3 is TGTGCCAGCAGCGCCTCGTTCACAGATACGCAGTATTTT. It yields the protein CASSASFTDTQYF.

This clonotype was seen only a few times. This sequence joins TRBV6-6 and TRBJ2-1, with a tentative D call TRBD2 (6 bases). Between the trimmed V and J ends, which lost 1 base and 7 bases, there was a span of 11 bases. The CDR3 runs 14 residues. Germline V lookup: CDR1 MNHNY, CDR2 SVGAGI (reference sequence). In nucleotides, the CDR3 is TGTGCCAGCAGTTACTTGCCCGGGGGAAATGAGCAGTTCTTC. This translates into CASSYLPGGNEQFF.

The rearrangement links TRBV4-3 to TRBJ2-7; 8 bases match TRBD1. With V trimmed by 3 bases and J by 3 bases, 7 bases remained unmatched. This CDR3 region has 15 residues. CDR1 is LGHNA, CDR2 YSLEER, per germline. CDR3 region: CASSQAQDRVYEQYF. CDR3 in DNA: TGCGCCAGCAGCCAGGCACAGGACAGGGTCTACGAGCAGTACTTC.

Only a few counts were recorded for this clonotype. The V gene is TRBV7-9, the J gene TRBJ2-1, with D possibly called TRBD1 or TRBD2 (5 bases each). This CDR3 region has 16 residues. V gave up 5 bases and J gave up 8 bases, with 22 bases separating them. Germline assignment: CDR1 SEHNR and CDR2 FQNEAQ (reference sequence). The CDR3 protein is CASSELGDRASHEQFF. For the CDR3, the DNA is TGTGCCAGCAGCGAGTTGGGGGATCGGGCCTCTCATGAGCAGTTCTTC.

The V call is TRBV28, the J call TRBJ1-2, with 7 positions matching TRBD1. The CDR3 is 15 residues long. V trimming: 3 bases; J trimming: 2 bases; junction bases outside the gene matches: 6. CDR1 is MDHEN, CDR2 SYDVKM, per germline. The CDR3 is CASSFGAGGNYGYTF. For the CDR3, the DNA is TGTGCCAGCAGTTTTGGGGCAGGGGGGAACTATGGCTACACCTTC.